The entry below describes one TCR beta chain. Germline-derived CDR1 and CDR2 are MNHEY and SVGAGI. The ends lost 6 bases at V and 7 bases at J; junction bases unmatched: 10. The CDR3 sequence is 14 residues long. The data originate from a study of T cell changes during pregnancy in multiple sclerosis. Sequencing was performed with immunoSEQ multiplex PCR; in TCRdb, only in-frame clones are kept and a portion is missing. The sample has roughly 93,000 clones, about 92% seen once; the top ten hold just over 2%. The sequence derives from a female donor with multiple sclerosis, enrolled in a pregnancy study. The sequencing used peripheral blood, collected after pregnancy. The V gene is TRBV6-5, the J gene TRBJ1-2; TRBD1 aligns across 8 bases. CDR3 sequence: CASSSSGTGGGYTF. The DNA of the CDR3 is TGTGCCAGCAGCTCCTCCGGGACAGGTGGTGGCTACACCTTC.